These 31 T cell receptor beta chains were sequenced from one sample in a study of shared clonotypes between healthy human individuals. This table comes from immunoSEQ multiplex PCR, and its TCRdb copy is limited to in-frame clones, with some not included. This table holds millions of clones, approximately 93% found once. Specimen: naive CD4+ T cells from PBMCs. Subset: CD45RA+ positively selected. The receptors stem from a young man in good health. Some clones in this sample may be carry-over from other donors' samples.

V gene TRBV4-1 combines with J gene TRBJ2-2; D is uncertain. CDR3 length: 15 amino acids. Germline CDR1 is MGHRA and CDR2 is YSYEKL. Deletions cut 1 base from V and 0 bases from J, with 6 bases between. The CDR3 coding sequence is TGCGCCAGCAGCCAAGGGGCAGCGAACACCGGGGAGCTGTTTTTT. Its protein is CASSQGAANTGELFF.

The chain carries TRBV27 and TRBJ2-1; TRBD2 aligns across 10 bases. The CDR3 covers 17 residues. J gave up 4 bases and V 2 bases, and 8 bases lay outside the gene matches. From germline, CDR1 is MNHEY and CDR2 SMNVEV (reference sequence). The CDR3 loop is CASSLRSTSGFYNEQFF. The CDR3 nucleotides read TGTGCCAGCAGTTTAAGGTCGACTAGCGGGTTTTACAATGAGCAGTTCTTC.

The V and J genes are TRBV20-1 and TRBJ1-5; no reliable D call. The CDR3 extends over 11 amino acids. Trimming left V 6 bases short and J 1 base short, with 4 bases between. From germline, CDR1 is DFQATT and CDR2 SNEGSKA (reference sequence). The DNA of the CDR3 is TGCAGTGCACAGAGCAATCAGCCCCAGCATTTT. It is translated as CSAQSNQPQHF.

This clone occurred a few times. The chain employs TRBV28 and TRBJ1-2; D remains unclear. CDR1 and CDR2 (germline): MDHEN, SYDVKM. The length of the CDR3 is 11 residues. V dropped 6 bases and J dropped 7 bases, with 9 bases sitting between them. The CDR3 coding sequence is TGTGCCAGCAGCTCCTCGGGTGGCTACACCTTC. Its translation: CASSSSGGYTF.

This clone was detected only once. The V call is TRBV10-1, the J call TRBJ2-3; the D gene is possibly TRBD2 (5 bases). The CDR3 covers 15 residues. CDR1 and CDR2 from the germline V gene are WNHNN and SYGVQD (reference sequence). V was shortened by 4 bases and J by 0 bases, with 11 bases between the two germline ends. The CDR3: CASSGGLESTDTQYF. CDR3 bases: TGCGCCAGCAGTGGAGGACTGGAAAGCACAGATACGCAGTATTTT.

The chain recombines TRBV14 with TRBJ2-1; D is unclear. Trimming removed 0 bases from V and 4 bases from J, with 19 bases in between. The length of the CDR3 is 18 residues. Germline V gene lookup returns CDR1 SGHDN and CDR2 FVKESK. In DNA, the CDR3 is TGTGCCAGCAGCCAAGATTGGGGTGTTAGTATCGCTTACAATGAGCAGTTCTTC. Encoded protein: CASSQDWGVSIAYNEQFF.

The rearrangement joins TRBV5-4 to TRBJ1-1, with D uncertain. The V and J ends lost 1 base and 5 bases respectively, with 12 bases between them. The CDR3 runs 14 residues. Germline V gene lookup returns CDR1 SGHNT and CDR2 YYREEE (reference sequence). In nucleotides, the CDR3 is TGTGCCAGCAGCTTGACACAGAGAGAGACTGAAGCTTTCTTT. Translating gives CASSLTQRETEAFF.

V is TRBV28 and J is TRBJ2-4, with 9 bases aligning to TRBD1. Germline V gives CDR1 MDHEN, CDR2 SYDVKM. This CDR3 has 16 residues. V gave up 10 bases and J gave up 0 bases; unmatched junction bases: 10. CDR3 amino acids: CATRTGDFIAKNIQYF. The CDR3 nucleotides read TGTGCCACCCGGACAGGGGATTTTATAGCCAAAAACATTCAGTACTTC. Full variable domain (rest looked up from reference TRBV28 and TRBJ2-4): DVKVTQSSRYLVKRTGEKVFLECVQDMDHENMFWYRQDPGLGLRLIYFSYDVKMKEKGDIPEGYSVSREKKERFSLILESASTNQTSMYLCATRTGDFIAKNIQYFGAGTRLSVL.

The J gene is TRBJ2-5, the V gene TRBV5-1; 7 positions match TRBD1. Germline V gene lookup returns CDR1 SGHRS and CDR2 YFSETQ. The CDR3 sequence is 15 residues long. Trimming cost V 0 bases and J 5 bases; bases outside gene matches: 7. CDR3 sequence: CASSLGEGAWETQYF. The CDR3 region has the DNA TGCGCCAGCAGCTTGGGAGAGGGGGCGTGGGAGACCCAGTACTTC.

The CDR3 loop is CASSPEERLTDTQYF. CDR3 in DNA: TGTGCCAGCAGCCCGGAGGAGCGACTCACAGATACGCAGTATTTT. This chain connects TRBV28 to TRBJ2-3; D might be TRBD2 (5 bases). The ends were cut back, 6 bases at V and 2 bases at J, with 15 bases in the middle. The CDR3 loop spans 15 amino acids. CDR1 is MDHEN and CDR2 is SYDVKM in the germline V gene.

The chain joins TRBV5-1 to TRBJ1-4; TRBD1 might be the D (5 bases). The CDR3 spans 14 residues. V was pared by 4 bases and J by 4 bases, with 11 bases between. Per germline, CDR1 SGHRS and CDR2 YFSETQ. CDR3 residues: CASSPDRNNEKLFF. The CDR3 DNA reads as TGCGCCAGCAGCCCTGACAGAAATAATGAAAAACTGTTTTTT.

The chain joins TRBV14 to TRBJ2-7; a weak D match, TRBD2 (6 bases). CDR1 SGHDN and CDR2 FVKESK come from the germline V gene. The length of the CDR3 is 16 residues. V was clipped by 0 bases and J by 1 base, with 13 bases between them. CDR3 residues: CASSQEWAGRSYEQYF. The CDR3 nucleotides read TGTGCCAGCAGCCAAGAATGGGCGGGGAGATCCTACGAGCAGTACTTC.

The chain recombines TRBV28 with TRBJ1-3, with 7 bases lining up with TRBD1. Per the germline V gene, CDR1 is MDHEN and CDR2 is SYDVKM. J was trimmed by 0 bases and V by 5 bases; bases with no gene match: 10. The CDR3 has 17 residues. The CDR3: CASSNRGGAISGNTIYF. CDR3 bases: TGTGCCAGCAGTAACAGGGGCGGGGCGATCTCTGGAAACACCATATATTTT.

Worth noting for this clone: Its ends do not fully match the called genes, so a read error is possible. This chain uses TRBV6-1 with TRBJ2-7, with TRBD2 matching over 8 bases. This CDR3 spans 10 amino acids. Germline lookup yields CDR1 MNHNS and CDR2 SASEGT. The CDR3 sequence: CASSGGTRSF. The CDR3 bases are TGTGCCAGCAGTGGAGGGACTAGATCCTTC.

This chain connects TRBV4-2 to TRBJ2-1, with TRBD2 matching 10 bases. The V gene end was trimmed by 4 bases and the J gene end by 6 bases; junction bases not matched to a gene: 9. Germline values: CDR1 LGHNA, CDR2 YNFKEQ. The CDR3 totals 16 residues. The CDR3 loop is CASSPREAGGVNEQFF. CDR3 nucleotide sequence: TGTGCCAGCAGCCCCCGAGAAGCGGGAGGGGTCAATGAGCAGTTCTTC.

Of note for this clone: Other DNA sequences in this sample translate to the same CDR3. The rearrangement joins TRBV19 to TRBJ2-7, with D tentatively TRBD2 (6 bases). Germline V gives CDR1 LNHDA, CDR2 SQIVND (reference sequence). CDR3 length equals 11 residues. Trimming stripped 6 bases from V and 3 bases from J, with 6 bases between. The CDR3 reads CASSGSYEQYF. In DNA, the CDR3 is TGTGCCAGTAGCGGGAGCTACGAGCAGTACTTC.

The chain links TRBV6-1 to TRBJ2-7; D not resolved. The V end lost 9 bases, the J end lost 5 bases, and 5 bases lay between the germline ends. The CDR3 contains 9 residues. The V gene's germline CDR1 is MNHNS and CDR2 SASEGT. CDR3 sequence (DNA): TGTGCCAGATATCACGAGCAGTACTTC. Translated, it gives CARYHEQYF.

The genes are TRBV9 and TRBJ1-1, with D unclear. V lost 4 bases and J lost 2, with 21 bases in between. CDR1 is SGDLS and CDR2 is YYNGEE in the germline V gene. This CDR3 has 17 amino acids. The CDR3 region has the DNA TGTGCCAGCAGCCCTCTTATGGGAATTGAGGGAAACACTGAAGCTTTCTTT. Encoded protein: CASSPLMGIEGNTEAFF.

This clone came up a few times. CDR3 loop: CASSEGLTAETQYF. DNA of the CDR3: TGCGCCAGCAGCGAGGGACTTACTGCCGAGACCCAGTACTTC. The chain combines TRBV5-1 with TRBJ2-5, with D perhaps matching TRBD2 (6 bases). CDR3 length: 14 amino acids. Germline values: CDR1 SGHRS, CDR2 YFSETQ. V lost 4 bases and J 5 bases, leaving 15 bases between the germline ends.

In DNA form, the CDR3 reads TGTGCCAGCAGCTTAGATAGCGGAGGCGAGAAGACCCAGTACTTC. Translated, it gives CASSLDSGGEKTQYF. The V and J genes are TRBV7-2 and TRBJ2-5; D is possibly TRBD2 (6 bases). V lost 1 base and J lost 6, with 15 bases in between. Germline V gene data show CDR1 as SGHTA and CDR2 as FQGNSA. The CDR3 is 15 amino acids.

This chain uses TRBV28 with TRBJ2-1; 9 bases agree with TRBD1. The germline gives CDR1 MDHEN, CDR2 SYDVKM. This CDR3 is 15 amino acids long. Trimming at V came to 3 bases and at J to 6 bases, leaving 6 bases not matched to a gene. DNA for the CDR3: TGTGCCAGCAGTTTGCCGGGACAGGGAACCAATGAGCAGTTCTTC. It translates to CASSLPGQGTNEQFF.

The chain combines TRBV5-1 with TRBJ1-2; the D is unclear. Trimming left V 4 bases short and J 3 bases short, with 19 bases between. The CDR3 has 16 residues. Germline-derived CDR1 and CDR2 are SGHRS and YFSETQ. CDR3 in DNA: TGCGCCAGCAGCCACCTTACCAGTACTCAAGACTATGGCTACACCTTC. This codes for CASSHLTSTQDYGYTF.

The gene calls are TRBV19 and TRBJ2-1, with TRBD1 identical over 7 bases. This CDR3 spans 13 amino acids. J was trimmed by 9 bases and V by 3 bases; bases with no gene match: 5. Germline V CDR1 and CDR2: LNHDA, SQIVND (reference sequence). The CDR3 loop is CASSIGTAGEQFF. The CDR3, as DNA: TGTGCCAGTAGTATTGGGACAGCCGGTGAGCAGTTCTTC.

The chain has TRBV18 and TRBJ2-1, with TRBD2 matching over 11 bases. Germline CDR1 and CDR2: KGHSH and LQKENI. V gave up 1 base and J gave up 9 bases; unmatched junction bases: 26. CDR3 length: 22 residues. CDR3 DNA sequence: TGTGCCAGCTCACCACTGAGACGGGGACTAGCGGAAAGTACAATGGGGCGGGGTGAGCAGTTCTTC. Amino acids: CASSPLRRGLAESTMGRGEQFF.

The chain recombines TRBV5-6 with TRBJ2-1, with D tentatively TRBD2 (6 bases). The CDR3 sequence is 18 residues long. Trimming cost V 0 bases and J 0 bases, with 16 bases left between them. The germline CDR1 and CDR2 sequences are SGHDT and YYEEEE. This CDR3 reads CASSLGLGEANSYNEQFF. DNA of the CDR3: TGTGCCAGCAGCTTGGGTCTAGGGGAGGCCAACTCCTACAATGAGCAGTTCTTC.

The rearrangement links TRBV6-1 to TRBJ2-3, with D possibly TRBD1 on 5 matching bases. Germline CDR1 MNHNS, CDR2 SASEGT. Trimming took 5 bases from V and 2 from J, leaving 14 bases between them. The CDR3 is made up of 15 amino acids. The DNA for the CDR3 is TGTGCCAGCAGTACTCAGGGTTGGAACACAGATACGCAGTATTTT. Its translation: CASSTQGWNTDTQYF.

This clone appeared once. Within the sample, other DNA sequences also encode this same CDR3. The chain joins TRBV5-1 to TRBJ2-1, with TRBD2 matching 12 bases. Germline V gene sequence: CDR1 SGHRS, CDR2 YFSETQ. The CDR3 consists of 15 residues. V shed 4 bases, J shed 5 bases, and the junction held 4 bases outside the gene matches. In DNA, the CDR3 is TGCGCCAGCAGCCTACTAGCGGGAGGAGACAATGAGCAGTTCTTC. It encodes CASSLLAGGDNEQFF. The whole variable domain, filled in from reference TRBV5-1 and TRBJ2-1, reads KAGVTQTPRYLIKTRGQQVTLSCSPISGHRSVSWYQQTPGQGLQFLFEYFSETQRNKGNFPGRFSGRQFSNSRSEMNVSTLELGDSALYLCASSLLAGGDNEQFFGPGTRLTVL.

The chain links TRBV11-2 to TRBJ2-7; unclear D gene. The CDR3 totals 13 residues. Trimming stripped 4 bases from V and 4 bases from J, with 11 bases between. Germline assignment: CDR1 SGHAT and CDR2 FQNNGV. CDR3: CASSSMANYEQYF. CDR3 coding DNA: TGTGCCAGCAGCTCCATGGCAAATTACGAGCAGTACTTC.

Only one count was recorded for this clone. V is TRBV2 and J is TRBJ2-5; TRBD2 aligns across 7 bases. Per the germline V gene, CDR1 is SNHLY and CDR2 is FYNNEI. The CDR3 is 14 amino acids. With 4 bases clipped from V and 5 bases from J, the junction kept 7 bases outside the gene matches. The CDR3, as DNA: TGTGCCAGCAGTGCCGGGACTAATGGGGAGACCCAGTACTTC. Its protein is CASSAGTNGETQYF.

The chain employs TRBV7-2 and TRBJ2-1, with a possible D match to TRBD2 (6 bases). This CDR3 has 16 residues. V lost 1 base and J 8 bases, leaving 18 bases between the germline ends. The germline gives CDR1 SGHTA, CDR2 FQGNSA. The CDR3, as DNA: TGTGCCAGCAGCTTAGGGGCCGGGACTTTTGGGGATGAGCAGTTCTTC. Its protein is CASSLGAGTFGDEQFF.

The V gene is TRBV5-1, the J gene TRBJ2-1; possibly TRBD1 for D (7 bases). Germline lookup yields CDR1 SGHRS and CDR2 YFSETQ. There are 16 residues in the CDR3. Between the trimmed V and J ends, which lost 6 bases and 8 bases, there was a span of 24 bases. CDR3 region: CASNRQGRDSSDEQFF. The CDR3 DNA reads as TGCGCCAGCAACAGACAGGGAAGGGACTCTTCGGATGAGCAGTTCTTC.